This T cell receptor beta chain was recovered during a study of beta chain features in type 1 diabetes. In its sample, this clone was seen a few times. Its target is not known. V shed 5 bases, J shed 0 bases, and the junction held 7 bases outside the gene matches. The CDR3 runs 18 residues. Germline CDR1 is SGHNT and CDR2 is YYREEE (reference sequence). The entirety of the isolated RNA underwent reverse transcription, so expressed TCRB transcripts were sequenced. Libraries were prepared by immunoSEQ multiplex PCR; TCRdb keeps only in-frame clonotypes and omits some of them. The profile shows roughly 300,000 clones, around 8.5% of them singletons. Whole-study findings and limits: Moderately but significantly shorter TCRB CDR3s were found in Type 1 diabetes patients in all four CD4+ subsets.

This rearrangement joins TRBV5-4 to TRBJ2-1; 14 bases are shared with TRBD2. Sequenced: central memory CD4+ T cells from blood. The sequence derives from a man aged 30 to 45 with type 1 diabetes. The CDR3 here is CASRKTSGGESSYNEQFF. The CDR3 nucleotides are TGTGCCAGCAGAAAGACTAGCGGGGGGGAGAGCTCCTACAATGAGCAGTTCTTC.